Shown below are 28 T cell receptor beta chains from a single sample sequenced in a study of identical twins. TCRdb reprocessed the 5' RACE reads via MiXCR and lists one record per CDR3 protein. The table lists around 960,000 distinct CDR3 sequences, 9% to 15% of them singletons. In addition, the sample was reused for a study of yellow fever vaccine responses in identical twins.

Sequencing input: PBMCs. Source of these receptors: a young woman in good health.

Details on this clonotype: This may be a read error: a much more frequent sequence differs by one nucleotide. The V gene is TRBV4-1, the J gene TRBJ2-3; 11 positions agree with TRBD2. This CDR3 has 18 residues. The germline CDR1 and CDR2 sequences are MGHRA and YSYEKL. CDR3 bases: TGCGCCTGCAGCCAAGATCATCCACTAGCGGGGGGCACAGATACGCAGTATTTT. It yields the protein CACSQDHPLAGGTDTQYF.

This clonotype was seen a few times. The V call is TRBV27, the J call TRBJ2-3; D may be TRBD1 (6 bases). Germline CDR1 reads MNHEY; CDR2 reads SMNVEV (reference sequence). The CDR3 is 13 residues long. The V and J ends lost 5 bases and 8 bases respectively, with 14 bases between them. The DNA of the CDR3 is TGTGCCAGCAGTACCCGTTCAGGGGTTACGCAGTATTTT. Its translation is CASSTRSGVTQYF.

There are many counts of this clonotype. This chain connects TRBV10-3 to TRBJ2-1; D is undetermined. The germline CDR1 and CDR2 sequences are ENHRY and SYGVKD. V was trimmed by 1 base and J by 4 bases, leaving 8 bases between them. CDR3 length: 14 residues. The CDR3 DNA follows: TGTGCCATCAGTGAGTTAAACAAATACAATGAGCAGTTCTTC. Translated, it gives CAISELNKYNEQFF.

This rearrangement joins TRBV14 to TRBJ2-7, with D uncertain. The CDR3 loop spans 13 amino acids. Looked up from germline, CDR1 is SGHDN and CDR2 is FVKESK. V was trimmed by 1 base and J by 9 bases, leaving 13 bases between them. CDR3 sequence: CASSQGLFASQYV. Here the CDR3 DNA reads TGTGCCAGCAGCCAAGGGCTGTTTGCCTCGCAGTACGTC.

The rearrangement uses TRBV7-9 and TRBJ2-3, with D perhaps matching TRBD2 (5 bases). V was pared by 2 bases and J by 3 bases, with 12 bases between. The CDR3 contains 15 residues. CDR1 and CDR2 (germline): SEHNR, FQNEAQ (reference sequence). The CDR3 is CASSLIAGVTDTQYF. CDR3 in DNA: TGTGCCAGCAGCTTAATTGCCGGGGTAACAGATACGCAGTATTTT.

This clonotype was picked up many times. The chain combines TRBV12-3 or TRBV12-4 with TRBJ2-1; the match to TRBD2 covers 16 bases. This CDR3 contains 17 residues. Trimming took 6 bases from V and 4 from J; bases not matched to a gene: 6. DNA of the CDR3: TGTGCCAGCAGCGGGACTAGCGGGAGGGGGGCATACAATGAGCAGTTCTTC. This encodes CASSGTSGRGAYNEQFF.

The chain has TRBV20-1 and TRBJ2-3, with D unclear. There are 12 residues in the CDR3. V was clipped by 5 bases and J by 4 bases, with 10 bases between them. The germline gives CDR1 DFQATT, CDR2 SNEGSKA (reference sequence). CDR3 region: CSASQQADTQYF. The CDR3 DNA is TGCAGTGCTTCTCAGCAGGCAGATACGCAGTATTTT.

V usage is TRBV27 and J usage is TRBJ2-1; weak D call: TRBD2 (5 bases). V gave up 2 bases and J gave up 8 bases, with 16 bases separating them. CDR1 and CDR2 from the germline V gene are MNHEY and SMNVEV (reference sequence). The CDR3 runs to 15 residues. CDR3 sequence reads: CASSLLSRRLDEQFF. CDR3 nucleotide sequence: TGTGCCAGCAGTTTACTAAGCAGGAGGTTGGATGAGCAGTTCTTC.

The chain employs TRBV27 and TRBJ2-7; D possibly corresponds to TRBD1 (5 bases). Trimming shortened V by 7 bases and J by 6 bases, and 13 bases separated the two germline ends. Germline V gene lookup returns CDR1 MNHEY and CDR2 SMNVEV (reference sequence). CDR3 size: 12 residues. The CDR3 reads CASKVGQGEQYF. DNA of the CDR3: TGTGCCAGCAAAGTTGGGCAGGGCGAGCAGTACTTC.

For this clonotype: At one end the junction does not follow the germline gene, possibly because of a read error. This chain uses TRBV11-1 with TRBJ2-1; 15 positions match TRBD2. Germline loops: CDR1 SGHAT, CDR2 FQDESV (reference sequence). This CDR3 has 19 amino acids. As DNA, the CDR3 is TGTGCCTGCAGTAACGAGGGACTAGCGGGGGGAAGCTCCTACAATGAGCAGTTCTTC. Translated, it gives CACSNEGLAGGSSYNEQFF.

This clonotype was seen a handful of times. The chain uses TRBV12-3 or TRBV12-4 and TRBJ2-7, with TRBD1 matching over 9 bases. J gave up 2 bases and V 7 bases, and 3 bases lay outside the gene matches. The CDR3 is made up of 13 amino acids. Written as DNA, the CDR3 is TGTGCCAGCACCCGGACAGGGGCCTACGAGCAGTACGTC. As protein: CASTRTGAYEQYV.

The chain is built from TRBV25-1 and TRBJ2-3; a possible D gene is TRBD2 (7 bases). This CDR3 region has 18 residues. V was clipped by 4 bases and J by 3 bases, with 23 bases between them. The germline V gene encodes CDR1 MGHDK and CDR2 SYGVNS. CDR3 DNA: TGTGCCAGCAGTGTGGGGGGGCTCGGACTAGTGAGGACAGATACGCAGTATTTT. Amino acid sequence: CASSVGGLGLVRTDTQYF.

In this sample, this clonotype turned up many times. This rearrangement joins TRBV28 to TRBJ1-5, with no clear D. The V end was cut by 5 bases, the J end by 11 bases, with 13 bases between. Germline V CDR1 and CDR2: MDHEN, SYDVKM. CDR3 size: 12 residues. CDR3 sequence (DNA): TGTGCCAGCAGTGGGAGGTCAAGGGCCCAGCATTTT. This translates into CASSGRSRAQHF.

The chain uses TRBV7-8 and TRBJ2-5; D call uncertain. Trimming cost V 2 bases and J 3 bases, with 7 bases left between them. Germline lookup yields CDR1 SGHVS and CDR2 FQNEAQ. This CDR3 region has 13 residues. CDR3: CASSLMGEETQYF. For the CDR3, the DNA is TGTGCCAGCAGCTTAATGGGCGAAGAGACCCAGTACTTC.

This clonotype has more than one count but fewer than ten. Written as DNA, the CDR3 is TGTGCCAGCTCCCGTATGACAGGGGCGAACACCGGGGAGCTGTTTTTT. Translating it yields CASSRMTGANTGELFF. This rearrangement joins TRBV5-5 to TRBJ2-2, with 8 bases matching TRBD1. This CDR3 is 16 amino acids long. Germline-derived CDR1 and CDR2 are SGHKS and YYEKEE (reference sequence). Trimming cost V 7 bases and J 0 bases; bases outside gene matches: 8.

This clonotype was detected a few times. V gene TRBV4-1 combines with J gene TRBJ2-3; TRBD2 aligns across 8 bases. With 0 bases clipped from V and 0 bases from J, the junction kept 5 bases outside the gene matches. The CDR3 is made up of 17 amino acids. From germline, CDR1 is MGHRA and CDR2 YSYEKL. The CDR3 protein is CASSQDGGGTSTDTQYF. CDR3 in DNA: TGCGCCAGCAGCCAAGATGGCGGGGGGACTAGCACAGATACGCAGTATTTT.

This clonotype turned up a few times. The V and J genes are TRBV20-1 and TRBJ2-5, with 7 bases lining up with TRBD2. Germline V gene lookup returns CDR1 DFQATT and CDR2 SNEGSKA (reference sequence). The CDR3 is 14 amino acids. V lost 3 bases to trimming and J lost 2 bases; unmatched junction nucleotides: 6. The CDR3 bases are TGCAGTGCTAGGGCGGCTAGCGGACAAGAGACCCAGTACTTC. This codes for CSARAASGQETQYF.

This clonotype was detected a few times. V usage is TRBV7-9 and J usage is TRBJ2-1; 11 bases line up with TRBD2. Germline CDR1 and CDR2: SEHNR and FQNEAQ (reference sequence). J gave up 5 bases and V 2 bases, and 8 bases lay outside the gene matches. The CDR3 has 17 amino acids. As DNA, the CDR3 is TGTGCCAGCAGCTTACCGCAGGGACTAGCGGAAAACAATGAGCAGTTCTTC. It yields the protein CASSLPQGLAENNEQFF.

In this sample, this clonotype turned up once. The chain's CDR3 is CASITGQGRNQPQHF. The CDR3 DNA reads TGTGCCAGCATAACGGGACAGGGTAGGAATCAGCCCCAGCATTTT. The chain uses TRBV6-1 and TRBJ1-5; 9 bases line up with TRBD1. V lost 7 bases to trimming and J lost 4 bases; unmatched junction nucleotides: 8. The CDR3 extends over 15 amino acids. Germline V gives CDR1 MNHNS, CDR2 SASEGT.

This sequence joins TRBV27 and TRBJ1-5; D possibly corresponds to TRBD1 (6 bases). In germline, CDR1 is MNHEY, CDR2 SMNVEV (reference sequence). This CDR3 is built from 15 residues. Trimming stripped 0 bases from V and 4 bases from J, with 10 bases between. The CDR3 DNA sequence: TGTGCCAGCAGTTTATCCTTAGGGGGGAATCAGCCCCAGCATTTT. Its translation is CASSLSLGGNQPQHF.

This chain joins TRBV5-1 and TRBJ2-1, with D maybe TRBD2 (5 bases). The CDR3 runs 13 residues. The germline gives CDR1 SGHRS, CDR2 YFSETQ. V was clipped by 0 bases and J by 11 bases, with 12 bases between them. The DNA for the CDR3 is TGCGCCAGCAGCTTGGACTGGACTTATAAGCAGTTCTTC. It is translated as CASSLDWTYKQFF.

This sequence joins TRBV28 and TRBJ2-7, with 8 nucleotides matching TRBD2. CDR1 and CDR2 (germline): MDHEN, SYDVKM. The V segment lost 2 bases and the J segment 2 bases; nucleotides outside the gene matches: 5. This CDR3 contains 15 residues. Here the CDR3 DNA reads TGTGCCAGCAGTTTAGGACCAGCGGGAGCCTACGAGCAGTACTTC. Protein sequence: CASSLGPAGAYEQYF.

The chain links TRBV28 to TRBJ2-7, with 7 bases identical to TRBD2. The CDR3 is made up of 15 amino acids. V shed 6 bases and J 4 bases; nucleotides not matched to a gene: 12. Germline lookup yields CDR1 MDHEN and CDR2 SYDVKM. The CDR3 reads CASRRGVDVTYEQYV. Here the CDR3 DNA reads TGTGCCAGCAGACGGGGGGTGGACGTGACATACGAGCAGTACGTC.

This clonotype was counted between two and nine times. The chain links TRBV9 to TRBJ2-3; D is unclear. This CDR3 contains 15 residues. CDR1 and CDR2 (germline): SGDLS, YYNGEE. V was trimmed by 4 bases and J by 6 bases, leaving 18 bases between them. The CDR3 coding sequence is TGTGCCAGCAGCCAGGACCGCCGGTTGTCCGATACGCAGTATTTT. Its translation is CASSQDRRLSDTQYF.

This clonotype has only a few counts. The chain is built from TRBV7-2 and TRBJ1-5; a possible D gene is TRBD1 (5 bases). V was cut by 1 base and J by 1 base, with 8 bases left in between. There are 15 residues in the CDR3. Germline V gene sequence: CDR1 SGHTA, CDR2 FQGNSA. The CDR3 region has the DNA TGTGCCAGCAGCTTAGGAGGGGAGAGCAATCAGCCCCAGCATTTT. This sequence encodes CASSLGGESNQPQHF. The complete variable domain, with remaining parts taken from reference TRBV7-2 and TRBJ1-5, reads GAGVSQSPSNKVTEKGKDVELRCDPISGHTALYWYRQSLGQGLEFLIYFQGNSAPDKSGLPSDRFSAERTGGSVSTLTIQRTQQEDSAVYLCASSLGGESNQPQHFGDGTRLSIL.

This clonotype was seen repeatedly, ten times or more. V usage is TRBV20-1 and J usage is TRBJ1-5; weak D call: TRBD1 (5 bases). Germline V gene data show CDR1 as DFQATT and CDR2 as SNEGSKA (reference sequence). The CDR3 is 13 residues long. V lost 0 bases and J 2 bases, leaving 5 bases between the germline ends. This CDR3 reads CSARDRGNQPQHF. In DNA form, the CDR3 reads TGCAGTGCTAGAGACAGGGGCAATCAGCCCCAGCATTTT.

The rearrangement links TRBV12-3 or TRBV12-4 to TRBJ2-7; TRBD1 agrees at 7 bases. The CDR3 sequence is 16 residues long. The V segment lost 3 bases and the J segment 6 bases; nucleotides outside the gene matches: 14. As DNA, the CDR3 is TGTGCCAGCAGTTTTTTCGGGACAGTGGTCGATGTCGAGCAGTACTTC. Its protein is CASSFFGTVVDVEQYF.

This clonotype was seen more than once but under ten times. This rearrangement joins TRBV12-3 or TRBV12-4 to TRBJ1-1; D unclear. V was pared by 5 bases and J by 1 base, with 11 bases between. The length of the CDR3 is 14 residues. For the CDR3, the DNA is TGTGCCAGCAGTCCCAGCTGGGAGAACACTGAAGCTTTCTTT. Its protein product is CASSPSWENTEAFF.